The 23 T cell receptor beta chains reported below all come from one sample, sequenced in a study of T-cell reconstitution after alpha-beta-depleted transplantation in children (TCRdb year 2016). Receptors were amplified or captured by PCR. Sequenced using an Illumina HiSeq 2500. TCR library preparation used molecular barcoding, with unique molecular identifiers applied to normalize quantification of the TCRbeta repertoire. Starting from the raw public reads, TCRdb applied fastp trimming at Q25, assembled clones with MiXCR and retained in-frame beta chains. Records with the same CDR3 protein are collapsed into one entry carrying the most frequent genes and DNA. This sample comprises 800,000 to 1,000,000 distinct CDR3 sequences, around 30% of them detected only once. Jointly, the top ten make up around 30% of the sample. In light of the paper, this sample's treatment or condition label describes: allogeneic hematopoietic cell transplantation with graft depleted of TCRalphabeta T cells and CD19 B cells.

Sequencing was performed on PBMCs, mostly from graft donor cells, taken 360 days after TCRalphabeta/CD19-depleted stem cell transplant. All receptors derive from a boy under three years old who had a stem cell transplant for SCID, so the T cells may come from the graft donor.

This rearrangement joins TRBV21-1 to TRBJ2-1; the D segment call TRBD2 is taken from the table without a DNA check. TRBV21-1 is a pseudogene locus. The CDR3 extends over 18 amino acids. This CDR3 is CASSKGVAGVYSYNEQFF. The CDR3 DNA reads TGTGCCAGCAGCAAAGGCGTAGCGGGAGTCTACAGCTACAATGAGCAGTTCTTC.

This clonotype has just a few counts. The chain has TRBV2 and TRBJ2-7; 9 bases are a match to TRBD2. V shed 3 bases and J 7 bases; nucleotides not matched to a gene: 7. Germline V gives CDR1 SNHLY, CDR2 FYNNEI. CDR3 length: 14 amino acids. The CDR3 DNA follows: TGTGCCAGCAGTGATATGGCGGGGGGGCGAGAGCAGTACTTC. It specifies CASSDMAGGREQYF.

This chain connects TRBV4-1 to TRBJ2-2, with TRBD1 identical over 7 bases. Germline CDR1 reads MGHRA; CDR2 reads YSYEKL. Losses at the gene ends were 3 bases for V and 6 bases for J; bases not matched to a gene: 4. This CDR3 has 14 amino acids. Here the CDR3 DNA reads TGCGCCAGCAGCCACACTACAGGGGCCGGGGAGCTGTTTTTT. Translated: CASSHTTGAGELFF.

This sequence joins TRBV12-5 and TRBJ2-7; D uncertain. Germline assignment: CDR1 LGHNT and CDR2 FRNRAP. Trimming shortened V by 9 bases and J by 0 bases, and 15 bases separated the two germline ends. This CDR3 has 14 residues. The CDR3 spells CASQYSASSYEQYF. The CDR3 bases are TGTGCTAGCCAGTATTCCGCGAGCTCCTACGAGCAGTACTTC.

This clonotype was detected only a few times. The chain carries TRBV5-6 and TRBJ1-2; no definite D call. The CDR3 sequence is 17 residues long. CDR1 is SGHDT, CDR2 YYEEEE, per germline. The germline V and J ends were trimmed by 0 bases and 4 bases, with 19 bases remaining between them. DNA for the CDR3: TGTGCCAGCAGCTTGGATTCGAGGGAACTCGACGTCTATGGCTACACCTTC. This codes for CASSLDSRELDVYGYTF.

This clonotype was found a few times. A read error may account for a junction end that differs from germline. The chain has TRBV7-8 and TRBJ1-4, with D tentatively TRBD1 (6 bases). Germline assignment: CDR1 SGHVS and CDR2 FQNEAQ. The CDR3 contains 17 residues. Here the CDR3 DNA reads TGTGCCAGCAGCTTAGCGCGGACAGTACCGACTACTGAAAAACTGTTTTTT. It specifies CASSLARTVPTTEKLFF.

The rearrangement uses TRBV20-1 and TRBJ2-1; D remains ambiguous. Trimming shortened V by 1 base and J by 1 base, and 11 bases separated the two germline ends. The CDR3 consists of 15 residues. Germline V gene sequence: CDR1 DFQATT, CDR2 SNEGSKA (reference sequence). In DNA form, the CDR3 reads TGCAGTGCTAGAGGTATCCTTGATTCCTACAATGAGCAGTTCTTC. This translates into CSARGILDSYNEQFF.

This sequence joins TRBV3-1 and TRBJ2-1, with TRBD2 matching over 9 bases. The CDR3 has 18 amino acids. Germline V lookup: CDR1 LGHDT, CDR2 YNNKEL (reference sequence). V was clipped by 1 base and J by 8 bases; unmatched bases: 15. The CDR3 loop is CASSQVFRASSGVDEQFF. The CDR3 DNA reads as TGTGCCAGCAGCCAAGTCTTCAGGGCCTCTAGCGGGGTTGATGAGCAGTTCTTC.

The chain couples TRBV10-3 to TRBJ2-7, with 7 bases lining up with TRBD1. The CDR3 has 13 residues. Per the germline V gene, CDR1 is ENHRY and CDR2 is SYGVKD. V dropped 6 bases and J dropped 5; count of bases not matched to a gene: 7. The CDR3 sequence is CAIRDRVLDEQYF. The CDR3 region has the DNA TGTGCCATCAGAGACAGGGTACTCGACGAGCAGTACTTC.

On this clonotype: At one boundary the junction diverges from the germline segment, which might be a read error. The genes are TRBV7-2 and TRBJ1-5; D is perhaps TRBD1 (5 bases). CDR1 is SGHTA, CDR2 FQGNSA, per germline. The CDR3 runs to 15 residues. The CDR3 bases are TGTGCCAGCAGCTTAGGGTTAGGGGCCAGCGCCACTTTGAATTTT. Amino acids: CASSLGLGASATLNF.

The V gene is TRBV3-1, the J gene TRBJ2-5; D is possibly TRBD2 (5 bases). The germline CDR1 and CDR2 sequences are LGHDT and YNNKEL (reference sequence). This CDR3 has 13 amino acids. Trimming pared 0 bases from V and 9 bases from J, leaving 11 bases between. Written as DNA, the CDR3 is TGTGCCAGCAGCCAAGATGGAACGAGGGCCCAGTACTTC. It yields the protein CASSQDGTRAQYF.

At least ten counts were recorded for this clonotype. The V gene is TRBV5-1, the J gene TRBJ2-5; D uncertain. The CDR3 length is 14 residues. The germline V gene encodes CDR1 SGHRS and CDR2 YFSETQ. Trimming cost V 1 base and J 4 bases, with 11 bases left between them. CDR3 region: CASSLTSGGETQYF. For the CDR3, the DNA is TGCGCCAGCAGCTTGACAAGTGGCGGAGAGACCCAGTACTTC.

This chain connects TRBV4-3 to TRBJ2-3; 7 nucleotides align to TRBD2. The CDR3 length is 17 residues. CDR1 is LGHNA and CDR2 is YSLEER in the germline V gene. V lost 0 bases, J lost 4 bases, and 10 bases stayed unmatched. As DNA, the CDR3 is TGCGCCAGCAGCCAAGATCGGATGGCGGGGGTCGCAGATACGCAGTATTTT. It specifies CASSQDRMAGVADTQYF.

The rearrangement uses TRBV2 and TRBJ2-7; 8 bases agree with TRBD2. Germline assignment: CDR1 SNHLY and CDR2 FYNNEI. This CDR3 has 14 residues. With 7 bases clipped from V and 0 bases from J, the junction kept 5 bases outside the gene matches. As DNA, the CDR3 is TGTGCCAGCAAGAGCGGGGGCAGCTCCTACGAGCAGTACTTC. Protein sequence: CASKSGGSSYEQYF.

This clonotype has a handful of counts. This sequence joins TRBV4-2 and TRBJ2-7, with D possibly TRBD1 on 6 matching bases. The length of the CDR3 is 14 residues. Germline values: CDR1 LGHNA, CDR2 YNFKEQ. Deletions cut 1 base from V and 3 bases from J, with 10 bases between. CDR3 bases: TGTGCCAGCAGCCAAGTGGGGGCCATCTACGAGCAGTACTTC. This sequence encodes CASSQVGAIYEQYF.

V gene TRBV6-5 combines with J gene TRBJ2-3; 7 bases map to TRBD1. This CDR3 contains 16 residues. Germline V gene data show CDR1 as MNHEY and CDR2 as SVGAGI. Trimming cost V 4 bases and J 0 bases; bases outside gene matches: 7. CDR3 sequence reads: CASSSGTATSTDTQYF. The CDR3 DNA is TGTGCCAGCAGTTCCGGGACAGCGACTAGCACAGATACGCAGTATTTT.

In this sample, this clonotype turned up a few times. The chain has TRBV6-5 and TRBJ1-2, with D uncertain. V was cut by 0 bases and J by 6 bases, with 11 bases left in between. CDR1 and CDR2 (germline): MNHEY, SVGAGI. The CDR3 is 14 amino acids. The CDR3 reads CASSYSRGIDGYTF. The DNA of the CDR3 is TGTGCCAGCAGTTACTCGAGAGGAATCGATGGCTACACCTTC.

V usage is TRBV4-3 and J usage is TRBJ1-2, with D uncertain. V lost 1 base and J lost 2, with 11 bases in between. The CDR3 is 15 residues long. The V gene's germline CDR1 is LGHNA and CDR2 YSLEER. The CDR3 DNA is TGCGCCAGCAGCCAAGGGAGCGGTTGGAACTATGGCTACACCTTC. Translating gives CASSQGSGWNYGYTF.

In its sample, this clonotype was seen once. V and J are TRBV12-3 or TRBV12-4 and TRBJ1-1, with D possibly TRBD1 on 5 matching bases. The CDR3 runs to 15 residues. V was trimmed by 6 bases and J by 5 bases, leaving 19 bases between them. The CDR3 region is CASRGTGTWRTEAFF. The DNA of the CDR3 is TGTGCCAGCAGGGGGACCGGGACTTGGAGGACTGAAGCTTTCTTT.

CDR3 nucleotides: TGCAGTGCTAGGGAAGTGGGGTCCGCAATTGGCTACACCTTC. Its translation: CSAREVGSAIGYTF. V is TRBV20-1 and J is TRBJ1-2; D unclear. Germline CDR1 reads DFQATT; CDR2 reads SNEGSKA (reference sequence). V lost 3 bases and J 7 bases, leaving 18 bases between the germline ends. The CDR3 has 14 residues.

This chain links TRBV20-1 with TRBJ2-1, with D maybe TRBD2 (6 bases). This CDR3 is 15 amino acids long. Deletions cut 7 bases from V and 0 bases from J, with 16 bases between. Germline V lookup: CDR1 DFQATT, CDR2 SNEGSKA (reference sequence). This CDR3 is CSGGWDSHSYNEQFF. CDR3 in DNA: TGCAGTGGGGGGTGGGACTCCCACTCCTACAATGAGCAGTTCTTC.

This clonotype was recorded a few times. This chain uses TRBV6-1 with TRBJ2-7; 10 nucleotides match TRBD1. Losses at the gene ends were 6 bases for V and 8 bases for J; bases not matched to a gene: 13. Germline loops: CDR1 MNHNS, CDR2 SASEGT. The CDR3 spans 15 residues. CDR3: CASSSGRTGGLQQYF. CDR3 bases: TGTGCCAGCAGCTCCGGTCGGACAGGGGGATTGCAGCAGTACTTC.

There are many counts of this clonotype. Its ends do not fully match the called genes, so a read error is possible. The chain links TRBV5-1 to TRBJ2-3; D is ambiguous. Germline assignment: CDR1 SGHRS and CDR2 YFSETQ. The CDR3 totals 12 residues. The CDR3 nucleotides are TGTGCCAGCAGTCCCGAGACAGATACGCAGTATTTT. Residues: CASSPETDTQYF.